This entry concerns a single T cell receptor beta chain. Its specificity is unknown. These data belong to a study of cytomegalovirus exposure and HLA in healthy donors. General study points: HLA alleles showed associations with 15,000 to 20,000 TCR beta sequences in a later analysis, at a 0.05 false discovery rate. A list of about 160 TCR beta chains associated with cytomegalovirus was given.

The PCR contained 60 Vbeta and 13 Jbeta primers. Profiling relied on immunoSEQ multiplex PCR, and the TCRdb table lists in-frame clones only, not all of them. The sample consists of 200,000 or so clones, around 82% of them appearing once. Per germline, CDR1 SGDLS and CDR2 YYNGEE. The CDR3 runs to 16 residues. With 0 bases clipped from V and 0 bases from J, the junction kept 3 bases outside the gene matches. The genes are TRBV9 and TRBJ2-4, with TRBD2 matching 7 bases. The sequencing sample was made of PBMCs. The receptor was derived from a woman younger than 45 in good health and CMV-seronegative. The CDR3 reads CASSVAGGLAKNIQYF. In nucleotides, the CDR3 is TGTGCCAGCAGCGTAGCGGGGGGACTAGCCAAAAACATTCAGTACTTC.